This record covers a single T cell receptor (beta chain). The data were obtained in a study of T cell responses to AZD1222 COVID-19 vaccine. Looking at the study overall: Analyses pooled second doses at about 4 or about 12 weeks.

Some clones are missing from TCRdb's copy, which holds only in-frame ones; the method was immunoSEQ multiplex PCR. The data show roughly 100,000 clones, roughly 82% seen once. The sequenced sample was peripheral blood, obtained on day 0 of AZD1222 vaccination. The receptor comes from an adult in good health.

For the CDR3, the DNA is TGTGCCACCAGCATTCGAACACTTGGGGAGCCCCAGCATTTT. As protein: CATSIRTLGEPQHF. The V and J genes are TRBV15 and TRBJ1-5; D gene unclear. Trimming cost V 4 bases and J 8 bases, with 15 bases left between them. CDR1 LNHNV and CDR2 YYDKDF come from the germline V gene (reference sequence). The CDR3 runs 14 residues.